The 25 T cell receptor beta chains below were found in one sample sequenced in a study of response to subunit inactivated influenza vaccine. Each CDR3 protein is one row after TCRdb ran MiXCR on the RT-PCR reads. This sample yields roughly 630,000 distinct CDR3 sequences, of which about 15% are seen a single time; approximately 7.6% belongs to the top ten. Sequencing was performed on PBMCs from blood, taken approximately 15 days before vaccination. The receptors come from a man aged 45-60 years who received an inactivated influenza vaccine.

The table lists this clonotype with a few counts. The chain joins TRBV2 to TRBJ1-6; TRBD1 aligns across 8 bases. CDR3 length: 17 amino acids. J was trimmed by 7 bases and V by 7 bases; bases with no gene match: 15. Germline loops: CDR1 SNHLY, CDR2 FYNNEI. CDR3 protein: CASIPSGRGLKNSPLHF. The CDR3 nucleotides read TGTGCCAGCATACCGAGCGGCAGGGGGCTTAAGAATTCACCCCTCCACTTT.

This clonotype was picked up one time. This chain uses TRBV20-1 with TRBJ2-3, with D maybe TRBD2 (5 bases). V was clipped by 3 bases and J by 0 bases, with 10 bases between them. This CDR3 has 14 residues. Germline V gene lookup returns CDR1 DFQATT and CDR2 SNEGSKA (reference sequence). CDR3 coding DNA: TGCAGTGCTAGGGAGGTCACTAGCACAGATACGCAGTATTTT. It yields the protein CSAREVTSTDTQYF.

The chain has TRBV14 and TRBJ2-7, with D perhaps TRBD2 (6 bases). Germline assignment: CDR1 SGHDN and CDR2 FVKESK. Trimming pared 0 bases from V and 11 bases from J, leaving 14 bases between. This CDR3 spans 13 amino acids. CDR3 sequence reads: CASSQDYRGIKYF. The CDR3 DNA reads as TGTGCCAGCAGCCAAGATTACCGGGGGATCAAGTACTTC.

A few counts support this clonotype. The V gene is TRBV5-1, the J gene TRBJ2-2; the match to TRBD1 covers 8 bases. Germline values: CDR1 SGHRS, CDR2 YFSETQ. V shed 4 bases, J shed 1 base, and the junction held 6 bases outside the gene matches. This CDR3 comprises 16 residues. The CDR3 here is CASSKTGAVNTGELFF. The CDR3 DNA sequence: TGCGCCAGCAGCAAGACAGGGGCGGTGAACACCGGGGAGCTGTTTTTT.

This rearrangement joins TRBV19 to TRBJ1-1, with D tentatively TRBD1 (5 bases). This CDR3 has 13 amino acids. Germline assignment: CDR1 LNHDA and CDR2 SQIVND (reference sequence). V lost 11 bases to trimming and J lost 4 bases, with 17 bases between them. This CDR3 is CASNPGLGTEAFF. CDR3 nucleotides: TGTGCCTCAAACCCGGGGCTTGGCACTGAAGCTTTCTTT.

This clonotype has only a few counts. The CDR3 sequence is CASGLLAGVSTDTQYF. The CDR3 bases are TGTGCCAGCGGACTGCTAGCGGGGGTTTCCACAGATACGCAGTATTTT. V and J are TRBV28 and TRBJ2-3; 10 bases fit TRBD2. The V segment lost 8 bases and the J segment 2 bases; nucleotides outside the gene matches: 10. The CDR3 has 16 amino acids. The germline V gene encodes CDR1 MDHEN and CDR2 SYDVKM.

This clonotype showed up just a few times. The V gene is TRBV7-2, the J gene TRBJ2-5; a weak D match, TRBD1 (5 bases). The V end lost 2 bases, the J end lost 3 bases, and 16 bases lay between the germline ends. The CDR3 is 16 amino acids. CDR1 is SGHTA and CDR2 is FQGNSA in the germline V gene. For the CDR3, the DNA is TGTGCCAGCAGCTTACACAGGCGGCGGCCCGAAGAGACCCAGTACTTC. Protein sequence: CASSLHRRRPEETQYF.

In DNA form, the CDR3 reads TGCAGCGTTGAAAGGCAGGGTATTGAAGCTTTCTTT. Residues: CSVERQGIEAFF. The chain joins TRBV29-1 to TRBJ1-1, with D perhaps matching TRBD1 (5 bases). The V and J ends lost 2 bases and 7 bases respectively, with 11 bases between them. Germline assignment: CDR1 SQVTM and CDR2 ANQGSEA. This CDR3 is built from 12 residues.

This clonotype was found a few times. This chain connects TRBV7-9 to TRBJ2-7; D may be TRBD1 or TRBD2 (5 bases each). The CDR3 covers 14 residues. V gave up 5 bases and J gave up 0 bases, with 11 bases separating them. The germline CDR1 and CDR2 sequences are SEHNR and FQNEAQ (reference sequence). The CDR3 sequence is CASSPLGASYEQYF. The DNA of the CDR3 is TGTGCCAGCAGCCCACTCGGGGCCTCCTACGAGCAGTACTTC.

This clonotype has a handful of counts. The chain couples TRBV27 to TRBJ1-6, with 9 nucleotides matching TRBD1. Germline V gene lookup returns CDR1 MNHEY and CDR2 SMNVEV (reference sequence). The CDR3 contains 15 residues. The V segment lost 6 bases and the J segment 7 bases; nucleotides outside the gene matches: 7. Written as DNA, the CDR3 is TGTGCCAGCAGCCTAGGGACAGGGAGAAATTCACCCCTCCACTTT. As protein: CASSLGTGRNSPLHF.

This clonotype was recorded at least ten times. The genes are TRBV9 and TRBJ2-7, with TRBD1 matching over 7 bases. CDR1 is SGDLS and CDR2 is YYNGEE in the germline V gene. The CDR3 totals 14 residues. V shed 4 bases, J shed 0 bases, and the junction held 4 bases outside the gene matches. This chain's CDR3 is CASSTRDSSYEQYF. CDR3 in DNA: TGTGCCAGCAGCACTCGGGACAGCTCCTACGAGCAGTACTTC.

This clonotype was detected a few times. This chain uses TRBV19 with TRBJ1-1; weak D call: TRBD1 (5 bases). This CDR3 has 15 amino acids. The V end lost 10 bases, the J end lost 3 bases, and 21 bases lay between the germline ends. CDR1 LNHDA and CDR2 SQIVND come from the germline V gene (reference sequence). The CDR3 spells CATLKGSLWDTEAFF. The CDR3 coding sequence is TGTGCCACCCTCAAGGGGAGTCTTTGGGACACTGAAGCTTTCTTT.

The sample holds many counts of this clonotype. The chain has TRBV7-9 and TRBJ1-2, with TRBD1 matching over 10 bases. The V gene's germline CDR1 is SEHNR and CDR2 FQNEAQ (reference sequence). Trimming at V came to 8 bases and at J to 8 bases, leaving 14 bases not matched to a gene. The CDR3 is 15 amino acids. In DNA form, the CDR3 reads TGTGCCAGCGGAGGCCTCGGGACAGGGGTTTACGGCTACACCTTC. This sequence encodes CASGGLGTGVYGYTF.

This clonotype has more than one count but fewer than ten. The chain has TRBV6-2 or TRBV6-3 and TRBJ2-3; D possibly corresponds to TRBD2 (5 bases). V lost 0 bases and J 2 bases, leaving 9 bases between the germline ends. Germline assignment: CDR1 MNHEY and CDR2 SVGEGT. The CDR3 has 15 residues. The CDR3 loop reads CASSYSGLLTDTQYF. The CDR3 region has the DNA TGTGCCAGCAGTTACTCCGGACTCCTCACAGATACGCAGTATTTT.

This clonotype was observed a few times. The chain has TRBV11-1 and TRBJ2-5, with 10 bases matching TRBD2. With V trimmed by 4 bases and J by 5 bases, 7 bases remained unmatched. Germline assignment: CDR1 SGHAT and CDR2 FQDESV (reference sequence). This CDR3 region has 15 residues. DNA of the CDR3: TGTGCCAGCAGCTCCTCCGGGACTAGCGAGGAGACCCAGTACTTC. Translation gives CASSSSGTSEETQYF.

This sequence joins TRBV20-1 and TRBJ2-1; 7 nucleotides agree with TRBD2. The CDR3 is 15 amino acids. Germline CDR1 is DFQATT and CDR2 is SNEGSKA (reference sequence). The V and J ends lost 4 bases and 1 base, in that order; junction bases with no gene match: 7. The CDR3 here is CSATSGTKSYNEQFF. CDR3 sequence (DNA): TGCAGTGCTACCTCCGGGACTAAATCCTACAATGAGCAGTTCTTC.

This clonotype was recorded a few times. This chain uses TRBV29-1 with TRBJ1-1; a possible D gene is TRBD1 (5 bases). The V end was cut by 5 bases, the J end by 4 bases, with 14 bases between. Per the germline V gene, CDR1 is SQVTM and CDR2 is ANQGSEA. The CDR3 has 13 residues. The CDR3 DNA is TGCAGCGTTCGACCCTGGGGCGGCACTGAAGCTTTCTTT. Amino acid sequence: CSVRPWGGTEAFF.

The chain's CDR3 is CASAAGTGHSNQPQHF. CDR3 nucleotides: TGTGCCAGCGCAGCCGGGACAGGACATAGCAATCAGCCCCAGCATTTT. This chain uses TRBV2 with TRBJ1-5; TRBD1 matches at 8 bases. The V and J ends lost 8 bases and 0 bases, in that order; junction bases with no gene match: 9. The CDR3 length is 16 residues. The V gene's germline CDR1 is SNHLY and CDR2 FYNNEI.

CDR3 in DNA: TGTGCCAGCAGCGCCCGGACAGGGGAGGGCATTCAGTACTTC. Translation gives CASSARTGEGIQYF. V is TRBV9 and J is TRBJ2-4; the match to TRBD1 covers 9 bases. Germline V gene lookup returns CDR1 SGDLS and CDR2 YYNGEE. This CDR3 has 14 residues. The V gene end was trimmed by 3 bases and the J gene end by 9 bases; junction bases not matched to a gene: 7.

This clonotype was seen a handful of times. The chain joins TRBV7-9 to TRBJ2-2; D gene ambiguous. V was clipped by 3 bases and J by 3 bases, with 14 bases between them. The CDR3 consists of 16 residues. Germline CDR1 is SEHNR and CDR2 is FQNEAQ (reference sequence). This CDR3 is CASSFFGEFHTGELFF. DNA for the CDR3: TGTGCCAGCAGCTTTTTTGGCGAGTTCCACACCGGGGAGCTGTTTTTT.

As DNA, the CDR3 is TGTGCCAGCAGCTTCCGCGGGGACAACTCCTACGAGCAGTACTTC. Its translation is CASSFRGDNSYEQYF. The chain carries TRBV7-2 and TRBJ2-7; D may correspond to TRBD1 or TRBD2 (6 bases each). Germline V gene lookup returns CDR1 SGHTA and CDR2 FQGNSA. The CDR3 loop spans 15 amino acids. V dropped 3 bases and J dropped 0 bases, with 12 bases sitting between them. Full variable domain (missing parts from reference TRBV7-2 and TRBJ2-7): GAGVSQSPSNKVTEKGKDVELRCDPISGHTALYWYRQSLGQGLEFLIYFQGNSAPDKSGLPSDRFSAERTGGSVSTLTIQRTQQEDSAVYLCASSFRGDNSYEQYFGPGTRLTVT.

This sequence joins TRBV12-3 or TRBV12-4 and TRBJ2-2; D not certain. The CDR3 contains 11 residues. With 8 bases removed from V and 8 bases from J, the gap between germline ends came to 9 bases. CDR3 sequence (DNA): TGTGCCAGCGGCCTTAGGGGGGAGCTGTTTTTT. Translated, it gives CASGLRGELFF.

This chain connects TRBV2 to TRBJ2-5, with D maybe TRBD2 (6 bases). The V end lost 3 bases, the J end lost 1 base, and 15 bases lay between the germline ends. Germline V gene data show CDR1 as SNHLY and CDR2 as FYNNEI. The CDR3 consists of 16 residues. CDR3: CASSDSSGGTQETQYF. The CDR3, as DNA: TGTGCCAGCAGTGATTCCTCTGGGGGGACCCAAGAGACCCAGTACTTC. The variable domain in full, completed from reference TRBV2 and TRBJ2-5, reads EPEVTQTPSHQVTQMGQEVILRCVPISNHLYFYWYRQILGQKVEFLVSFYNNEISEKSEIFDDQFSVERPDGSNFTLKIRSTKLEDSAMYFCASSDSSGGTQETQYFGPGTRLLVL.

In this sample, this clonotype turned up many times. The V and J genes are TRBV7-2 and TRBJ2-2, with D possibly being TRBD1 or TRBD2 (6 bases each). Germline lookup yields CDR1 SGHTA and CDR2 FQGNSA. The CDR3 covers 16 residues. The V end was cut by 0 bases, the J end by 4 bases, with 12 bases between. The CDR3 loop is CASSLAQGRSTGELFF. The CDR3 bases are TGTGCCAGCAGCTTAGCGCAGGGGAGGAGCACCGGGGAGCTGTTTTTT.

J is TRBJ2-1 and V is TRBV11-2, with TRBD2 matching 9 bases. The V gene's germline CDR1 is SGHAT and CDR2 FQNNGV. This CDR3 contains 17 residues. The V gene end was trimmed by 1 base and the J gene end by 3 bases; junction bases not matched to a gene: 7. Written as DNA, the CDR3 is TGTGCCAGCAGCTTAGCTCGGACTAGCGTAAACTACAATGAGCAGTTCTTC. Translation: CASSLARTSVNYNEQFF. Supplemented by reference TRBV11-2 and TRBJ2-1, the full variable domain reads EAGVAQSPRYKIIEKRQSVAFWCNPISGHATLYWYQQILGQGPKLLIQFQNNGVVDDSQLPKDRFSAERLKGVDSTLKIQPAKLEDSAVYLCASSLARTSVNYNEQFFGPGTRLTVL.